This TCR beta chain stems from a study of T cell responses to AZD1222 COVID-19 vaccine. Study results and caveats: Sampling captured repertoires only after the peak T cell response. The breadth and depth of Spike-specific TCRs increased once two AZD1222 doses had been given. It should be noted that donors were predominantly white British and more often female, and clonal diversity was possibly underestimated.

Regarding this clone: Its antigen is not known.

Germline-derived CDR1 and CDR2 are SGDLS and YYNGEE. CDR3 length: 15 amino acids. The ends were cut back, 4 bases at V and 4 bases at J, with 17 bases in the middle. TCRdb keeps only in-frame clones here, not all; method: immunoSEQ multiplex PCR. The sample has 85,000 to 130,000 clones, approximately 89% seen once. The clonotype was recovered from an adult in good health. V gene TRBV9 combines with J gene TRBJ1-2; the D gene is possibly TRBD1 (6 bases). Specimen: peripheral blood, collected on day 0 of AZD1222 vaccination. The CDR3 sequence is CASSISPDSLYGYTF. CDR3 bases: TGTGCCAGCAGCATTTCCCCGGACAGTCTCTATGGCTACACCTTC. Variable domain in full (rest from reference TRBV9 and TRBJ1-2): DSGVTQTPKHLITATGQRVTLRCSPRSGDLSVYWYQQSLDQGLQFLIQYYNGEERAKGNILERFSAQQFPDLHSELNLSSLELGDSALYFCASSISPDSLYGYTFGSGTRLTVV.